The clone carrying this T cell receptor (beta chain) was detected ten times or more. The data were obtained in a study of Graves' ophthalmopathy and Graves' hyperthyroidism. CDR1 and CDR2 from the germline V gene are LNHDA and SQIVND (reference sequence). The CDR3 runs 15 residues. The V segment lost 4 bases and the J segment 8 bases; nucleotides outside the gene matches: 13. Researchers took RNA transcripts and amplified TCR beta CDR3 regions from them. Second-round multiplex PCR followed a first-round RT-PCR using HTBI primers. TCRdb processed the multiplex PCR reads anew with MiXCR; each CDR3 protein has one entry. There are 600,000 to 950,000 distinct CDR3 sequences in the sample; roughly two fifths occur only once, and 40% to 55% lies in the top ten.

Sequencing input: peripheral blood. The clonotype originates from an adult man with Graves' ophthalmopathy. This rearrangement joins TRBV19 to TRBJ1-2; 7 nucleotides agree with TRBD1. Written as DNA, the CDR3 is TGTGCCAGTAGTACCGATCGACAGGGACGAGAGGGCTACACCTTC. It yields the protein CASSTDRQGREGYTF.